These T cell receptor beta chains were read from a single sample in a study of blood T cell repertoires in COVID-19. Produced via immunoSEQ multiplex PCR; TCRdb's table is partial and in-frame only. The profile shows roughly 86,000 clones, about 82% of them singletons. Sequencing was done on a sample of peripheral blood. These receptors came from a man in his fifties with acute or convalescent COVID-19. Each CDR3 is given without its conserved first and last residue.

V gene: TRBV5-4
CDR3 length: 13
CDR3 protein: ASSPGTGTNQPQH

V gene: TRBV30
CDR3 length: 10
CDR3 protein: AWGQGNQPQH

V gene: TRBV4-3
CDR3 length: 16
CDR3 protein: ASSQDWGGSGENEKLF

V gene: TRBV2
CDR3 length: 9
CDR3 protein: ASSLNQPQH

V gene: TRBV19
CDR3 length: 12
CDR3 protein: ASSETGRNTEAF

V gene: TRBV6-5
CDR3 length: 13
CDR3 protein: ASSYFNRGNGEAF

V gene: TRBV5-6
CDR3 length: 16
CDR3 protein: ASSPGPGGADGANVLT

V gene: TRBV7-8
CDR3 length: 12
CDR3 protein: ASSDREEYTEAF

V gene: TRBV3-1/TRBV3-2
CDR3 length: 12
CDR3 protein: ASSQRDSGNEQF

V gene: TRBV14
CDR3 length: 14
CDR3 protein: ASSQVKGLPYNEQF